The 3 T cell receptor beta chains in this list originate from one sample, sequenced in a study of PD-1 blockade in classical Hodgkin lymphoma. With no exception, relapse followed autologous stem cell transplantation in all patients, and brentuximab vedotin exposure varied. Thawed PBMCs yielded CD4+ T cells through magnetic negative selection. The table came from immunoSEQ multiplex PCR; TCRdb's copy has only in-frame clones and leaves some out. The sample shows about 24,000 clones, 84% of them seen only once. The sample in question was CD4+ T cells from blood, obtained at baseline. The origin of the receptors is a human donor with classical Hodgkin lymphoma.

The chain links TRBV11-2 to TRBJ2-7; D call uncertain. This CDR3 spans 14 amino acids. Germline CDR1 SGHAT, CDR2 FQNNGV. V was trimmed by 0 bases and J by 7 bases, leaving 13 bases between them. The CDR3 loop is CASSLESPYLEQYF. The DNA of the CDR3 is TGTGCCAGCAGCTTAGAGAGCCCCTATCTGGAGCAGTACTTC.

The V gene is TRBV7-9, the J gene TRBJ2-7; D possibly corresponds to TRBD2 (7 bases). Germline values: CDR1 SEHNR, CDR2 FQNEAQ (reference sequence). Trimming took off 1 base at V and 6 bases at J, with 13 bases between the two ends. This CDR3 region has 14 residues. This CDR3 reads CASSLVGGRGEQYF. The CDR3 DNA reads as TGTGCCAGCAGCTTAGTCGGGGGGCGCGGCGAGCAGTACTTC.

The chain uses TRBV6-5 and TRBJ1-2; no definite D call. Germline CDR1 is MNHEY and CDR2 is SVGAGI. The length of the CDR3 is 11 residues. The V end lost 7 bases, the J end lost 10 bases, and 13 bases lay between the germline ends. The DNA of the CDR3 is TGTGCCAGCACAGAAGGCGAGTACTACACCTTC. Its translation is CASTEGEYYTF.